This T cell receptor beta chain was recorded in a study of HIV-infected children after antiretroviral therapy interruption. Study-level information: Children were on planned treatment interruption or continuous treatment.

A 3' RACE protocol on RNA, with unique molecular identifiers, produced the TCR library. TCRdb re-called the 3' RACE reads with MiXCR, one entry per CDR3 protein. The sample carries about 46,000 distinct CDR3 sequences, more than 3.5% recorded once. Treatment denoted: PENTA 11 planned treatment interruption arm or continuous ART arm. The CDR3 is 19 residues long. Trimming took off 0 bases at V and 4 bases at J, with 23 bases between the two ends. Germline V CDR1 and CDR2: KGHSH, LQKENI. The chain uses TRBV18 and TRBJ2-3, with D possibly being TRBD2 (5 bases). The source is a pool of human donors with HIV. Specimen: CD45RA+ CD4+ T cells from PBMCs, pooled from several time points, collected from a donor given antiretroviral therapy, either interrupted or continuous. Subset specified: naive CD4+ CD45RA+ CD45RO- T cells. The CDR3 protein is CASSPPLGIPFRVPDTQYF. CDR3 bases: TGTGCCAGCTCACCACCCCTCGGGATCCCCTTTCGCGTACCAGATACGCAGTATTTT. The whole variable domain, filled in from reference TRBV18 and TRBJ2-3, reads NAGVMQNPRHLVRRRGQEARLRCSPMKGHSHVYWYRQLPEEGLKFMVYLQKENIIDESGMPKERFSAEFPKEGPSILRIQQVVRGDSAAYFCASSPPLGIPFRVPDTQYFGPGTRLTVL.